These 16 T cell receptor beta chains share one sample of origin, sequenced in a study of blood T cell repertoires in COVID-19. Generated by immunoSEQ multiplex PCR, the TCRdb table keeps only in-frame clones and is missing some. The table lists 90,000 to 130,000 clones, about nine tenths of them singletons. Material: peripheral blood. The receptor source for this set is a human donor in a cohort sampled during active COVID-19.

This chain joins TRBV4-1 and TRBJ2-7; TRBD1 is a possible D gene (6 bases). Trimming left V 6 bases short and J 0 bases short, with 15 bases between. CDR3 length equals 15 residues. Germline loops: CDR1 MGHRA, CDR2 YSYEKL. The CDR3 DNA follows: TGCGCCAGCAGTCCTTCGACAGGCCTCTCCTACGAGCAGTACTTC. Translated, it gives CASSPSTGLSYEQYF.

The J gene is TRBJ2-1, the V gene TRBV28; TRBD1 might be the D (6 bases). The V gene lost 7 bases and the J gene lost 1 base, with 11 bases spanning the gap. CDR3 size: 14 residues. CDR1 is MDHEN and CDR2 is SYDVKM in the germline V gene. The CDR3 nucleotides are TGTGCCAGCACCCCGACAGGTTCCTACAATGAGCAGTTCTTC. It translates to CASTPTGSYNEQFF.

The rearrangement uses TRBV29-1 and TRBJ2-5, with a tentative D call TRBD1 (6 bases). The CDR3 runs 13 residues. Germline V gene lookup returns CDR1 SQVTM and CDR2 ANQGSEA. V shed 0 bases and J shed 10 bases, with 15 bases lying between them. DNA for the CDR3: TGCAGCGTTGAAGATGGGTATTTAGGGGGCCAGTACTTC. Translating it yields CSVEDGYLGGQYF. Filled out from reference TRBV29-1 and TRBJ2-5, the complete variable domain reads SAVISQKPSRDICQRGTSLTIQCQVDSQVTMMFWYRQQPGQSLTLIATANQGSEATYESGFVIDKFPISRPNLTFSTLTVSNMSPEDSSIYLCSVEDGYLGGQYFGPGTRLLVL.

CDR3 nucleotides: TGTGCCAGCAGTTCGGGACAGGGGTACGAGCAGTACTTC. As protein: CASSSGQGYEQYF. The gene calls are TRBV27 and TRBJ2-7; 10 bases line up with TRBD1. CDR3 length: 13 residues. The trim removed 4 bases at V and 4 bases at J, leaving 1 base unmatched. Looked up from germline, CDR1 is MNHEY and CDR2 is SMNVEV (reference sequence).

The V and J genes are TRBV6-6 and TRBJ1-6, with a weak D call TRBD1 (5 bases). CDR1 MNHNY and CDR2 SVGAGI come from the germline V gene (reference sequence). The V gene lost 11 bases and the J gene lost 10 bases, with 15 bases spanning the gap. This CDR3 region has 12 residues. CDR3 region: CACGTGGSPLHF. The CDR3 DNA reads as TGTGCCTGCGGGACTGGAGGCTCACCCCTCCACTTT.

The V gene is TRBV6-5, the J gene TRBJ2-7; D may be TRBD1 (5 bases). Per germline, CDR1 MNHEY and CDR2 SVGAGI. The CDR3 runs to 13 residues. V lost 6 bases, J lost 6 bases, and 15 bases lay in between. For the CDR3, the DNA is TGTGCCAGCAGCCCCAGGGCGAGGAGCGAGCAGTACTTC. It codes for CASSPRARSEQYF.

The V and J genes are TRBV9 and TRBJ2-1; 8 positions agree with TRBD2. The CDR3 covers 20 residues. V lost 3 bases, J lost 7 bases, and 24 bases stayed unmatched. In germline, CDR1 is SGDLS, CDR2 YYNGEE. The CDR3 DNA reads TGTGCCAGCAGCGGGCAACAGGGTTCATCATTGCGGGGGGTTGGGAATGAGCAGTTCTTC. As protein: CASSGQQGSSLRGVGNEQFF.

This chain joins TRBV25-1 and TRBJ2-5, with a weak D call TRBD1 (6 bases). This CDR3 has 13 amino acids. Trimming pared 2 bases from V and 3 bases from J, leaving 7 bases between. The germline V gene encodes CDR1 MGHDK and CDR2 SYGVNS. The chain's CDR3 is CASSEAGEETQYF. CDR3 DNA sequence: TGTGCCAGCAGTGAAGCAGGGGAAGAGACCCAGTACTTC.

This clone was seen more than once but under ten times. This sequence joins TRBV7-9 and TRBJ1-2; TRBD1 is a possible D gene (6 bases). With 5 bases removed from V and 4 bases from J, the gap between germline ends came to 26 bases. The CDR3 sequence is 18 residues long. Germline V gene sequence: CDR1 SEHNR, CDR2 FQNEAQ (reference sequence). As DNA, the CDR3 is TGTGCCAGCAGCCGAAACTCGGTTAGGCAGGGGTCGACCTATGGCTACACCTTC. This sequence encodes CASSRNSVRQGSTYGYTF.

This chain links TRBV29-1 with TRBJ2-5, with 7 bases that match TRBD2. Germline CDR1 is SQVTM and CDR2 is ANQGSEA. Trimming at V came to 4 bases and at J to 7 bases, leaving 9 bases not matched to a gene. This CDR3 region has 13 residues. DNA of the CDR3: TGCAGCGTTGCTATCGGGACTACATCGACCCAGTACTTC. Translating it yields CSVAIGTTSTQYF.

The rearrangement uses TRBV6-5 and TRBJ1-6; D is uncertain. Germline V lookup: CDR1 MNHEY, CDR2 SVGAGI. The ends were cut back, 6 bases at V and 6 bases at J, with 9 bases in the middle. The CDR3 is 13 amino acids. As DNA, the CDR3 is TGTGCCAGCAGGATCACGGTTAATTCACCCCTCCACTTT. As protein: CASRITVNSPLHF.

The chain joins TRBV29-1 to TRBJ1-1, with TRBD1 as a possible D gene (6 bases). CDR1 SQVTM and CDR2 ANQGSEA come from the germline V gene. The germline V and J ends were trimmed by 4 bases and 8 bases, with 11 bases remaining between them. This CDR3 is built from 11 residues. The CDR3 is CSVGGRWEAFF. In DNA form, the CDR3 reads TGCAGCGTTGGGGGGCGGTGGGAAGCTTTCTTT.

The gene calls are TRBV12-3 or TRBV12-4 and TRBJ2-7, with TRBD1 matching over 8 bases. The junction had 5 bases not matched to a gene; V was cut back by 3 bases and J by 7 bases. This CDR3 is built from 13 residues. CDR3 nucleotides: TGTGCCAGCAGTTTGGGCAGGGGGCTTGAGCAGTACTTC. Its translation: CASSLGRGLEQYF.

This chain connects TRBV3-1 (or the pseudogene TRBV3-2) to TRBJ2-7, with 11 bases fitting TRBD2. This CDR3 region has 19 residues. Germline V gene data show CDR1 as LGHDT and CDR2 as YNNKEL (reference sequence). V gave up 4 bases and J gave up 1 base; unmatched junction bases: 15. The CDR3 DNA sequence: TGTGCCAGCAGCCCTCGACTAGCGGGGTACGACTACCCTTCCTACGAGCAGTACTTC. This gives the protein CASSPRLAGYDYPSYEQYF.

This clone was detected only once. This CDR3 is also generated by other DNA sequences in the sample. The V call is TRBV4-1, the J call TRBJ2-7; 7 bases align to TRBD1. The germline CDR1 and CDR2 sequences are MGHRA and YSYEKL. The CDR3 loop spans 15 amino acids. Trimming took 1 base from V and 2 from J; bases not matched to a gene: 5. CDR3 nucleotide sequence: TGCGCCAGCAGCCAAGCTTCGGGACAGACCTACGAGCAGTACTTC. It specifies CASSQASGQTYEQYF.

This clone was recorded a few times. This rearrangement joins TRBV6-5 to TRBJ1-1; weak D call: TRBD1 (5 bases). The CDR3 has 15 residues. CDR1 and CDR2 from the germline V gene are MNHEY and SVGAGI. V was clipped by 7 bases and J by 3 bases, with 18 bases between them. CDR3 nucleotides: TGTGCCAGCACCATAACCTCCACGGGGGACACTGAAGCTTTCTTT. Translating it yields CASTITSTGDTEAFF.